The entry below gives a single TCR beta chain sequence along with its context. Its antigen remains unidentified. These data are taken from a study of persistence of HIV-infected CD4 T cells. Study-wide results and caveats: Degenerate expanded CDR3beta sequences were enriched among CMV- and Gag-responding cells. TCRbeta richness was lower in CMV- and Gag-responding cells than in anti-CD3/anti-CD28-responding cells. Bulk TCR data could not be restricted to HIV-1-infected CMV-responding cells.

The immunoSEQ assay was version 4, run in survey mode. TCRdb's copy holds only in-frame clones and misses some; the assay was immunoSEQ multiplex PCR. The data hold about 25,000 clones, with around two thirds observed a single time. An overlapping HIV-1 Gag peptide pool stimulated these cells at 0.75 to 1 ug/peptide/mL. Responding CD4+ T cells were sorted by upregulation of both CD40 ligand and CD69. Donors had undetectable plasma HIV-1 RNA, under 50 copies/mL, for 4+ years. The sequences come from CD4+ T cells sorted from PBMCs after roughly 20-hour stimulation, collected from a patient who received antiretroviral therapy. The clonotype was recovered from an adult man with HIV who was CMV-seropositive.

CDR3 protein: CASSQKGGHYNEQFF. CDR3 in DNA: TGTGCCAGCAGTCAGAAAGGGGGGCACTACAATGAGCAGTTCTTC. The V gene is TRBV5-6, the J gene TRBJ2-1; D assignment may be TRBD1 or TRBD2 (6 bases each). In germline, CDR1 is SGHDT, CDR2 YYEEEE. This CDR3 contains 15 residues. Between the trimmed V and J ends, which lost 5 bases and 3 bases, there was a span of 15 bases.